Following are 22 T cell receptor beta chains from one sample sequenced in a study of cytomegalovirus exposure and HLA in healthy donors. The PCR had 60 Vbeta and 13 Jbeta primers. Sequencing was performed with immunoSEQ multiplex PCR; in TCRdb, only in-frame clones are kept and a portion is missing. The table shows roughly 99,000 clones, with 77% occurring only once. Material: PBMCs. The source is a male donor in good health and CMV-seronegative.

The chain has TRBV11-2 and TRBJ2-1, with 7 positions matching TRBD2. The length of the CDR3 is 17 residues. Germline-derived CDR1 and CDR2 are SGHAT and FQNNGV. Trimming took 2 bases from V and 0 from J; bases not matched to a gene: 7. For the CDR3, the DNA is TGTGCCAGCAGCTTATACCCGGCGGGAGACTCCTACAATGAGCAGTTCTTC. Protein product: CASSLYPAGDSYNEQFF.

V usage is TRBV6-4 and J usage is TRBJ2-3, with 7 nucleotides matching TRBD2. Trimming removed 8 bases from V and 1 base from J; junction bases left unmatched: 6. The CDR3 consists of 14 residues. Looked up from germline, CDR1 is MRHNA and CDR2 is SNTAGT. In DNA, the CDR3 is TGTGCCAGCGCCATTGCGGGGGGCACAGATACGCAGTATTTT. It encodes CASAIAGGTDTQYF.

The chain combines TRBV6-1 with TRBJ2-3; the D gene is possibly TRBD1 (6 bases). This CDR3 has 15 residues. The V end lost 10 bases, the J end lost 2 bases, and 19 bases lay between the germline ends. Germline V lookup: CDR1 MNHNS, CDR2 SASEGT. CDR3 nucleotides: TGTGCCACTGGAGTGGACAGACTGAACACAGATACGCAGTATTTT. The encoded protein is CATGVDRLNTDTQYF.

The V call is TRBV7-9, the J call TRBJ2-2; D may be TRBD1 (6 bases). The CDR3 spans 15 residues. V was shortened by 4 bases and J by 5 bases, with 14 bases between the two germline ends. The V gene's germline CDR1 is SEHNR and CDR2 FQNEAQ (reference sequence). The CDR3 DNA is TGTGCCAGCAGCTCTGGGGGCCCGTGGACCGGGGAGCTGTTTTTT. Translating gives CASSSGGPWTGELFF.

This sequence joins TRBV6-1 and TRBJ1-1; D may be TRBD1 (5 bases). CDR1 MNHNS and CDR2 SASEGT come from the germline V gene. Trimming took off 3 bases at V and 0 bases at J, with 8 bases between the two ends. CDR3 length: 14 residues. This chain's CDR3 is CASSEQTVNTEAFF. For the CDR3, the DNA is TGTGCCAGCAGTGAGCAGACAGTGAACACTGAAGCTTTCTTT.

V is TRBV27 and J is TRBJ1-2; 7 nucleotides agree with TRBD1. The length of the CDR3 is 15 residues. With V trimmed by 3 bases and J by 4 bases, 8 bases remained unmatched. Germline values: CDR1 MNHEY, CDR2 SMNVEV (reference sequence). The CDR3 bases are TGTGCCAGCAGTTTTTCAACAGGGGATGGCTATGGCTACACCTTC. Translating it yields CASSFSTGDGYGYTF.

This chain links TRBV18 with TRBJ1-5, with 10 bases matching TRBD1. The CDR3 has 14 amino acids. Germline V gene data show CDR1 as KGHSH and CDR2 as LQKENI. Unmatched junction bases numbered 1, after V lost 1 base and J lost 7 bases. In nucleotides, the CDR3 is TGTGCCAGCTCACCACAGACAGGGGGCCAGCCCCAGCATTTT. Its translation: CASSPQTGGQPQHF.

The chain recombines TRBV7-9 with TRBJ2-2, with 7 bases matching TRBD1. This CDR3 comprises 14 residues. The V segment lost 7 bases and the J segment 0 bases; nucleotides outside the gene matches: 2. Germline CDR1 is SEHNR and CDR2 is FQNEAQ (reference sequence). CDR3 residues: CASKDRTNTGELFF. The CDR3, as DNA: TGTGCCAGCAAGGACAGGACGAACACCGGGGAGCTGTTTTTT. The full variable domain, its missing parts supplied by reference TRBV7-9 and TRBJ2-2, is DTGVSQNPRHKITKRGQNVTFRCDPISEHNRLYWYRQTLGQGPEFLTYFQNEAQLEKSRLLSDRFSAERPKGSFSTLEIQRTEQGDSAMYLCASKDRTNTGELFFGEGSRLTVL.

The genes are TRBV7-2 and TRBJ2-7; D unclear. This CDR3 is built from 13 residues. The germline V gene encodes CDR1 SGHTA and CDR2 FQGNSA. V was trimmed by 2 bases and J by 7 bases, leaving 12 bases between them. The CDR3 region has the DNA TGTGCCAGCAGCTTAAGCACAGCCGTGGAGCAGTACTTC. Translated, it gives CASSLSTAVEQYF. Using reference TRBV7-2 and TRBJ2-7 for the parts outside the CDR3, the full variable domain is GAGVSQSPSNKVTEKGKDVELRCDPISGHTALYWYRQSLGQGLEFLIYFQGNSAPDKSGLPSDRFSAERTGGSVSTLTIQRTQQEDSAVYLCASSLSTAVEQYFGPGTRLTVT.

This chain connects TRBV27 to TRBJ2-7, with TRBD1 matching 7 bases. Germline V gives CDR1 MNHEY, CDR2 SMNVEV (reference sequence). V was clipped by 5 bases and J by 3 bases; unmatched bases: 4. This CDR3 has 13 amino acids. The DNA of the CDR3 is TGTGCCAGCAGTCGGGACAGCTACTACGAGCAGTACTTC. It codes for CASSRDSYYEQYF.

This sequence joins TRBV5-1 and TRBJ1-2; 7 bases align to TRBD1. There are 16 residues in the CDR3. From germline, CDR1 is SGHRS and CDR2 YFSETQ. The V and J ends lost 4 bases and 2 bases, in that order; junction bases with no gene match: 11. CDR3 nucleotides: TGCGCCAGCAGCCACCACGACAGGGCCTTAAACTATGGCTACACCTTC. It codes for CASSHHDRALNYGYTF. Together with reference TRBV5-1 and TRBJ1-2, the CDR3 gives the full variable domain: KAGVTQTPRYLIKTRGQQVTLSCSPISGHRSVSWYQQTPGQGLQFLFEYFSETQRNKGNFPGRFSGRQFSNSRSEMNVSTLELGDSALYLCASSHHDRALNYGYTFGSGTRLTVV.

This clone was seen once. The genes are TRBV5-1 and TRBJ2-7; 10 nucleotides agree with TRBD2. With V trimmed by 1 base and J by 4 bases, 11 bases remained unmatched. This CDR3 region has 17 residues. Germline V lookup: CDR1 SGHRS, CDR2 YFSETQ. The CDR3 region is CASSLKDTELAGYEQYF. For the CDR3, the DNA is TGCGCCAGCAGCTTGAAAGATACGGAACTAGCGGGATACGAGCAGTACTTC.

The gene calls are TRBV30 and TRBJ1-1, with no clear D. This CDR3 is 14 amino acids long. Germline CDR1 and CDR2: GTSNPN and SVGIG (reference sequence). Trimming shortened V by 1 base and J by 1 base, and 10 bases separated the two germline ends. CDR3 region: CAWSDSSSNTEAFF. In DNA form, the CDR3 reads TGTGCCTGGAGTGACTCCTCTTCGAACACTGAAGCTTTCTTT.

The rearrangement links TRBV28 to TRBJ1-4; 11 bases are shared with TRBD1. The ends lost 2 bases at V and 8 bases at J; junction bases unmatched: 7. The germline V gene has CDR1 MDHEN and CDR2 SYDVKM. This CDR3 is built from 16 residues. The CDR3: CASSLGQGARREKLFF. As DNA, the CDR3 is TGTGCCAGCAGTTTAGGACAGGGGGCGCGACGGGAAAAACTGTTTTTT.

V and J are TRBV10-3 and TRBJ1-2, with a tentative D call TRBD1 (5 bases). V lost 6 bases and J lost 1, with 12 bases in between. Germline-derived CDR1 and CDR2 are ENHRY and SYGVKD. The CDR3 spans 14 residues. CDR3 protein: CAIRQAGINYGYTF. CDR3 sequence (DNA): TGTGCCATCAGACAAGCAGGGATTAACTATGGCTACACCTTC.

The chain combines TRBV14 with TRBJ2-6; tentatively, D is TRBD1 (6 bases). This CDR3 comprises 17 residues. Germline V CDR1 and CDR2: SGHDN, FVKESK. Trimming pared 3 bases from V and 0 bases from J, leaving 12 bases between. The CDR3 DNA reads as TGTGCCAGCAGCCAGCGTGGCAGGGGCTCTGGGGCCAACGTCCTGACTTTC. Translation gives CASSQRGRGSGANVLTF.

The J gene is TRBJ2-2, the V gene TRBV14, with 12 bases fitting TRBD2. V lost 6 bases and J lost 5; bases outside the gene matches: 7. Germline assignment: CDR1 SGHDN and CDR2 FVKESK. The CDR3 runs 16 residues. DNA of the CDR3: TGTGCCAGCAGTCGAACCGGGACTAGCGGGACCGGGGAGCTGTTTTTT. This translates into CASSRTGTSGTGELFF.

CDR3 DNA sequence: TGTGCCAGCAGGCAAACTAGCGGTGAGCAGTTCTTC. This encodes CASRQTSGEQFF. The J gene is TRBJ2-1, the V gene TRBV6-5, with 8 bases that match TRBD2. Trimming took 6 bases from V and 9 from J; bases not matched to a gene: 4. Germline V lookup: CDR1 MNHEY, CDR2 SVGAGI. CDR3 length equals 12 residues.

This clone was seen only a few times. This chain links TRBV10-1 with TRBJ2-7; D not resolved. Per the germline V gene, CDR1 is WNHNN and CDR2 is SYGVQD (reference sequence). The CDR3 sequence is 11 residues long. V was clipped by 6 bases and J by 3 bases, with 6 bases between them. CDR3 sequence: CASRFLYEQYF. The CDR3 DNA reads TGCGCCAGCAGATTTCTCTACGAGCAGTACTTC.

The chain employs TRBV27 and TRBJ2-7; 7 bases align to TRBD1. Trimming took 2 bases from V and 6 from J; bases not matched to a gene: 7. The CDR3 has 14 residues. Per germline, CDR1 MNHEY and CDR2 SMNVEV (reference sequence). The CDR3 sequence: CASSLTAQGSEQYF. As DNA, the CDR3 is TGTGCCAGCAGTTTAACGGCACAGGGGAGCGAGCAGTACTTC.

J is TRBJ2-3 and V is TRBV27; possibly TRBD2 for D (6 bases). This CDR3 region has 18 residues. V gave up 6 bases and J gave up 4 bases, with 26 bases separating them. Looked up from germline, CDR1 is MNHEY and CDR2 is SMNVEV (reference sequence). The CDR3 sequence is CASSELNTGLGGSDTQYF. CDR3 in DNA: TGTGCCAGCAGCGAACTAAATACGGGACTGGGGGGATCAGATACGCAGTATTTT.

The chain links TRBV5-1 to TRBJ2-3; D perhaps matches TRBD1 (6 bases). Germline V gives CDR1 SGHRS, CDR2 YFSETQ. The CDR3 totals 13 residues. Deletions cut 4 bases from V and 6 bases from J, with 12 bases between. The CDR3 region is CASSVQGSDTQYF. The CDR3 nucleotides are TGCGCCAGCAGCGTACAGGGTTCCGATACGCAGTATTTT.